This T cell receptor beta chain was identified during a study of blood T cell repertoires in COVID-19. Libraries were prepared by immunoSEQ multiplex PCR; TCRdb keeps only in-frame clonotypes and omits some of them. The sample includes some 320,000 clones, 85% to 95% seen only once; the top ten take roughly 3.9%. V shed 4 bases and J shed 2 bases, with 5 bases lying between them. CDR1 is LNHDA, CDR2 SQIVND, per germline (reference sequence). The CDR3 is made up of 12 amino acids. The chain joins TRBV19 to TRBJ1-1, with D hard to call. The sample comprised PBMCs or T cells enriched from blood (not recorded which). This clonotype was sampled from a woman under 40 who had been exposed to COVID-19. CDR3 residues: CASSNFNTEAFF. The CDR3 nucleotides are TGTGCCAGTAGTAACTTCAACACTGAAGCTTTCTTT. The complete variable domain, with remaining parts taken from reference TRBV19 and TRBJ1-1, reads DGGITQSPKYLFRKEGQNVTLSCEQNLNHDAMYWYRQDPGQGLRLIYYSQIVNDFQKGDIAEGYSVSREKKESFPLTVTSAQKNPTAFYLCASSNFNTEAFFGQGTRLTVV.